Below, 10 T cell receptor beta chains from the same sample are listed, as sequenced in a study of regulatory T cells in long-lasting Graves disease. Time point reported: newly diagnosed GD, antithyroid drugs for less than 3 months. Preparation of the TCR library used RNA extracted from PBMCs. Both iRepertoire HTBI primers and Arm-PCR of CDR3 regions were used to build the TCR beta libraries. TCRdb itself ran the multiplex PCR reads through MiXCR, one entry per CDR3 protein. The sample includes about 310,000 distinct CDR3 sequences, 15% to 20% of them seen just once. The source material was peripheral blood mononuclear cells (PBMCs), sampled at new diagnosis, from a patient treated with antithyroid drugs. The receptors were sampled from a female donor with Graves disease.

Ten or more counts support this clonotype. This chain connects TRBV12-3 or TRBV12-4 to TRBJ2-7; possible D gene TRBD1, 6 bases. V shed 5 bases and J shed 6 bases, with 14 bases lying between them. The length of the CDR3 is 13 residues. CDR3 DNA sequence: TGTGCCAGCAGTCCGACAGGCATTGGCGAGCAGTACTTC. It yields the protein CASSPTGIGEQYF.

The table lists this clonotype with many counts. CDR3 in DNA: TGTGCCAGCCAACGGACAGGGGGTAGCACAGATACGCAGTATTTT. Translating gives CASQRTGGSTDTQYF. This chain connects TRBV5-8 to TRBJ2-3, with 10 bases aligning to TRBD1. CDR1 SGHTS and CDR2 YDEGEE come from the germline V gene. The J segment lost 0 bases and the V segment lost 7 bases, leaving 5 bases of the junction unmatched. CDR3 length: 15 residues.

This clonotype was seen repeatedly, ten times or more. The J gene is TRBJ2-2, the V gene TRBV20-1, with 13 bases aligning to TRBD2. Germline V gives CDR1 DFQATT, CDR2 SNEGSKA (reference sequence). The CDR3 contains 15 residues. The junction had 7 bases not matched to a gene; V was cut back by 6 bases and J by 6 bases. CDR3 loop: CSAPTSGRLPGELFF. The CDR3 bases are TGCAGTGCCCCGACTAGCGGGAGGTTACCCGGGGAGCTGTTTTTT.

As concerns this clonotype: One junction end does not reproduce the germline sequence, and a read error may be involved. This CDR3 reads CASSNPTGTSTGTQYF. The DNA of the CDR3 is TGTGCCAGTAGCAACCCCACAGGGACGAGCACAGGTACGCAGTATTTT. This sequence joins TRBV19 and TRBJ2-3; D is possibly TRBD1 (6 bases). CDR3 length equals 16 residues. Germline-derived CDR1 and CDR2 are LNHDA and SQIVND (reference sequence).

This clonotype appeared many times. The CDR3 DNA follows: TGTGCCAGCAGCTGGGACAGGCCCCTCTCCAATGAGCAGTTCTTC. Its protein product is CASSWDRPLSNEQFF. The chain couples TRBV5-5 to TRBJ2-1; 8 nucleotides line up with TRBD1. The CDR3 extends over 15 amino acids. J gave up 6 bases and V 3 bases, and 8 bases lay outside the gene matches. CDR1 and CDR2 (germline): SGHKS, YYEKEE (reference sequence).

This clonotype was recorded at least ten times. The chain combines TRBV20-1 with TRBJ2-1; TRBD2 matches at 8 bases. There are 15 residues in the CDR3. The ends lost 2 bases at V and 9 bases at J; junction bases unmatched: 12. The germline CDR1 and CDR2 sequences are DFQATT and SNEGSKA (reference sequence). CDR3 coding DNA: TGCAGTGCTAGACCCGGTGGCGGGAGGACGGTTGAGCAGTTCTTC. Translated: CSARPGGGRTVEQFF.

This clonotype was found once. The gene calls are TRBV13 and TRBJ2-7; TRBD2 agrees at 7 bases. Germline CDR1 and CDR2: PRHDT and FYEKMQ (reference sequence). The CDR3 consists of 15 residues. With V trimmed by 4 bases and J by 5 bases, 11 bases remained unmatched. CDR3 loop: CASSSQRGGPDEQYF. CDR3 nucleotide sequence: TGTGCCAGCAGCTCTCAGCGGGGAGGGCCCGACGAGCAGTACTTC.

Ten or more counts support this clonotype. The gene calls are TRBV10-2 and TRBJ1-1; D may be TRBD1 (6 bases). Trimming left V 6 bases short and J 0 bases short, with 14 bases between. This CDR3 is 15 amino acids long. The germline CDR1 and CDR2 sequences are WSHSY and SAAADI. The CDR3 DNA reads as TGCGCCAGCAGGCGACAGGAACTAATGAACACTGAAGCTTTCTTT. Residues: CASRRQELMNTEAFF.

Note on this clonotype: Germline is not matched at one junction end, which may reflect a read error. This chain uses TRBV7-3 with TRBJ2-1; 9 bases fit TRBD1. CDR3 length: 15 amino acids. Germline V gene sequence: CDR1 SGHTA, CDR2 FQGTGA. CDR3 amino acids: CAGSPGTGNYNEQFF. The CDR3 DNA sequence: TGTGCCGGCAGCCCCGGGACAGGGAATTACAATGAGCAGTTCTTC.

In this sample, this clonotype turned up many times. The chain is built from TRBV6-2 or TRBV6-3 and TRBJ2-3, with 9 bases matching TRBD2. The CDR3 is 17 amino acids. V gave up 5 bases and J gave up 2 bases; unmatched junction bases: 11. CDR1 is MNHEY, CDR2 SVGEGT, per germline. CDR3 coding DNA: TGTGCCAGCAGTGAATCTTTGACTAGCGGAATCACAGATACGCAGTATTTT. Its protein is CASSESLTSGITDTQYF.